This entry describes one TCR beta chain. The sample has other DNA sequences that encode this CDR3 too. The sample comes from a study of blood T cell repertoires in COVID-19. Study-wide background: The samples span acute and convalescent COVID-19 from the United States, Italy and Spain.

Authors' processing steps: Reference gene primer amplification in the assay estimated nucleated cell counts. Produced via immunoSEQ multiplex PCR; TCRdb's table is partial and in-frame only. V and J calls plus clone size are reproduced from that table; the DNA served to infer D and trimming. In the table there are 150,000 to 180,000 clones, about 85% of which are singletons. Patients in Seattle were enrolled during active infection, then followed longitudinally. This TCR was sampled from a man aged 60 to 75 with COVID-19, enrolled during active disease. The sequenced sample consisted of peripheral blood.

CDR3 sequence reads: CASSQDRTSYNEQFF. DNA for the CDR3: TGTGCCAGCAGCCAAGATAGAACTAGCTACAATGAGCAGTTCTTC. V is TRBV4-2 and J is TRBJ2-1; maybe TRBD2 (5 bases). The CDR3 loop spans 15 amino acids. CDR1 LGHNA and CDR2 YNFKEQ come from the germline V gene. Deletions cut 0 bases from V and 3 bases from J, with 9 bases between.